This T cell receptor beta chain was captured in a study of CD4 T cells in relation to SARS-CoV-2 and coronaviruses. Study findings and constraints: Approximately 65% of donors had memory CD4+ clonotypes crossrecognizing SARS-CoV-2 and common cold coronavirus spike.

The unexposed donors gave CD4+ T cells in about 2011-2019, prior to COVID-19. CDR3 length: 19 residues. Germline V gene lookup returns CDR1 LNHDA and CDR2 SQIVND (reference sequence). J gave up 6 bases and V 6 bases, and 16 bases lay outside the gene matches. Sequenced by immunoSEQ multiplex PCR; TCRdb stores in-frame clones only, minus some. The sample lists 60,000 to 65,000 clones, about 94% seen once, with roughly 0.14% in the top ten. Turning to this clone: Its antigen remains unidentified.

The sequence was collected from a human donor in good health. The sample consisted of naive CD4+ T cells from PBMCs. Subset in this sample: naive CD4+ T cells isolated by negative enrichment. The V gene is TRBV19, the J gene TRBJ2-1, with 14 bases identical to TRBD2. The CDR3 is CASSRQGHRTSGRLNEQFF. CDR3 DNA: TGTGCCAGTAGCCGACAGGGGCATCGGACTAGCGGGAGGCTCAATGAGCAGTTCTTC.